The 25 T cell receptor beta chains below were found in one sample sequenced in a study of T cells in Graves' hyperthyroidism and ophthalmopathy (dated by TCRdb to 2018 to 2020). Library preparation was by multiplex PCR. Sequencing used an Illumina HiSeq 2000. The TCR beta CDR3 regions were amplified from the RNA transcripts. A first-round RT-PCR of the TCR CDR3 used the HTBI primer set with the Qiagen OneStep RT-PCR kit. The public reads were reprocessed in TCRdb via fastp at Q25 and MiXCR, keeping in-frame beta chains. Here each entry gathers all rows of one CDR3 protein and keeps the most common genes and DNA. The sample records roughly 800,000 distinct CDR3 sequences, 38% of which are singletons. The top ten clones comprise around 9.3% of the sample. What was sequenced was blood. The source is a man younger than 30 with Graves' hyperthyroidism.

The chain links TRBV29-1 to TRBJ1-1; 7 bases agree with TRBD1. CDR1 SQVTM and CDR2 ANQGSEA come from the germline V gene. The CDR3 loop spans 14 amino acids. V shed 5 bases, J shed 1 base, and the junction held 7 bases outside the gene matches. CDR3 in amino acids: CSVSSGTENTEAFF. The CDR3 DNA reads TGCAGCGTTTCCTCCGGGACAGAGAACACTGAAGCTTTCTTT. Looking up the rest from reference TRBV29-1 and TRBJ1-1 gives the full variable domain: SAVISQKPSRDICQRGTSLTIQCQVDSQVTMMFWYRQQPGQSLTLIATANQGSEATYESGFVIDKFPISRPNLTFSTLTVSNMSPEDSSIYLCSVSSGTENTEAFFGQGTRLTVV.

This chain links TRBV7-9 with TRBJ1-1; TRBD1 matches at 10 bases. Germline assignment: CDR1 SEHNR and CDR2 FQNEAQ (reference sequence). This CDR3 region has 15 residues. The V gene end was trimmed by 5 bases and the J gene end by 4 bases; junction bases not matched to a gene: 7. The CDR3 nucleotides read TGTGCCAGCAGCCAATTGACAGGGGGCCTCACTGAAGCTTTCTTT. Translation: CASSQLTGGLTEAFF.

This clonotype appeared many times. The chain couples TRBV12-3 or TRBV12-4 to TRBJ2-7; 8 bases are a match to TRBD1. CDR3 length: 13 amino acids. After removal of 7 bases from V and 4 bases from J, the junction contained 6 bases not matched to a gene. This CDR3 reads CASTRDRSYEQYF. The DNA for the CDR3 is TGTGCCAGCACCCGGGACAGGTCATACGAGCAGTACTTC.

J is TRBJ2-1 and V is TRBV15, with 8 bases identical to TRBD2. The CDR3 spans 15 residues. Germline loops: CDR1 LNHNV, CDR2 YYDKDF (reference sequence). J was trimmed by 7 bases and V by 0 bases; bases with no gene match: 5. CDR3 sequence reads: CATSRETGGRNEQFF. CDR3 bases: TGTGCCACCAGCAGAGAAACGGGGGGGCGGAATGAGCAGTTCTTC.

Ten or more counts support this clonotype. The chain joins TRBV5-1 to TRBJ1-2, with a weak D call TRBD1 (5 bases). Germline V CDR1 and CDR2: SGHRS, YFSETQ. V was cut by 7 bases and J by 0 bases, with 7 bases left in between. This CDR3 has 12 residues. The CDR3 DNA reads TGCGCCAGCGCGACAGCTAACTATGGCTACACCTTC. As protein: CASATANYGYTF.

A few counts support this clonotype. This chain connects TRBV6-1 to TRBJ1-1; 10 positions match TRBD1. This CDR3 contains 11 residues. V dropped 9 bases and J dropped 9; count of bases not matched to a gene: 4. Germline V gene data show CDR1 as MNHNS and CDR2 as SASEGT. CDR3: CASDRGRQAFF. The CDR3 DNA reads TGTGCCAGTGACAGGGGGCGTCAAGCTTTCTTT.

This clonotype was recorded many times. This chain connects TRBV4-1 to TRBJ1-2; D remains ambiguous. Trimming took 2 bases from V and 4 from J, leaving 8 bases between them. CDR3 length: 13 residues. Germline-derived CDR1 and CDR2 are MGHRA and YSYEKL. The CDR3 here is CASSQRGGYGYTF. DNA of the CDR3: TGCGCCAGCAGCCAACGGGGAGGCTATGGCTACACCTTC.

This chain connects TRBV2 to TRBJ1-4; the match to TRBD1 covers 11 bases. V lost 2 bases and J lost 6; bases outside the gene matches: 2. This CDR3 region has 15 residues. Germline assignment: CDR1 SNHLY and CDR2 FYNNEI. The CDR3 coding sequence is TGTGCCAGCAGTGAACAGGGACAGGGGGATGAAAAACTGTTTTTT. Protein sequence: CASSEQGQGDEKLFF. Using reference TRBV2 and TRBJ1-4 for the parts outside the CDR3, the full variable domain is EPEVTQTPSHQVTQMGQEVILRCVPISNHLYFYWYRQILGQKVEFLVSFYNNEISEKSEIFDDQFSVERPDGSNFTLKIRSTKLEDSAMYFCASSEQGQGDEKLFFGSGTQLSVL.

This clonotype was found many times. This rearrangement joins TRBV15 to TRBJ1-1; tentatively, D is TRBD1 (6 bases). With 0 bases removed from V and 5 bases from J, the gap between germline ends came to 13 bases. This CDR3 region has 15 residues. Looked up from germline, CDR1 is LNHNV and CDR2 is YYDKDF (reference sequence). CDR3 in amino acids: CATSRELGGLTEAFF. CDR3 bases: TGTGCCACCAGCAGAGAGTTAGGGGGGCTGACTGAAGCTTTCTTT.

A single count supports this clonotype. The V and J genes are TRBV20-1 and TRBJ2-7, with 7 bases lining up with TRBD2. This CDR3 is built from 15 residues. The junction had 8 bases not matched to a gene; V was cut back by 0 bases and J by 3 bases. Looked up from germline, CDR1 is DFQATT and CDR2 is SNEGSKA (reference sequence). CDR3 nucleotides: TGCAGTGCTAGAGAGGGGCAGGGAGGGTTCTACGAGCAGTACTTC. It is translated as CSAREGQGGFYEQYF.

The rearrangement joins TRBV7-8 to TRBJ2-7, with D perhaps TRBD1 (6 bases). The CDR3 totals 16 residues. Germline loops: CDR1 SGHVS, CDR2 FQNEAQ. V gave up 5 bases and J gave up 2 bases, with 19 bases separating them. This CDR3 is CASSPGRTAPAYEQYF. In DNA form, the CDR3 reads TGTGCCAGCAGCCCGGGGCGGACAGCGCCAGCCTACGAGCAGTACTTC.

The chain uses TRBV12-3 or TRBV12-4 and TRBJ1-5, with D tentatively TRBD1 (6 bases). CDR3 size: 15 residues. V gave up 2 bases and J gave up 4 bases, with 12 bases separating them. The CDR3 loop is CASSLSGGWNQPQHF. Written as DNA, the CDR3 is TGTGCCAGCAGTTTATCGGGGGGCTGGAATCAGCCCCAGCATTTT.

V gene TRBV7-2 combines with J gene TRBJ2-7, with D perhaps matching TRBD2 (6 bases). V lost 0 bases and J 9 bases, leaving 15 bases between the germline ends. Germline CDR1 and CDR2: SGHTA and FQGNSA. The CDR3 consists of 14 residues. For the CDR3, the DNA is TGTGCCAGCAGCTTAGCAGTATCCGGGGGAGCGCAGTACTTC. This translates into CASSLAVSGGAQYF. Supplemented by reference TRBV7-2 and TRBJ2-7, the full variable domain reads GAGVSQSPSNKVTEKGKDVELRCDPISGHTALYWYRQSLGQGLEFLIYFQGNSAPDKSGLPSDRFSAERTGGSVSTLTIQRTQQEDSAVYLCASSLAVSGGAQYFGPGTRLTVT.

The chain combines TRBV5-1 with TRBJ2-2; unclear D gene. V shed 6 bases and J shed 1 base, with 13 bases lying between them. Germline CDR1 and CDR2: SGHRS and YFSETQ. The CDR3 spans 15 residues. The CDR3 spells CASTAGWRNTGELFF. In DNA, the CDR3 is TGCGCCAGCACCGCTGGGTGGCGGAACACCGGGGAGCTGTTTTTT.

This clonotype showed up many times. The rearrangement links TRBV2 to TRBJ2-2; possibly TRBD1 or TRBD2 for D (5 bases each). Germline V gene sequence: CDR1 SNHLY, CDR2 FYNNEI. The V gene lost 7 bases and the J gene lost 3 bases, with 12 bases spanning the gap. The CDR3 extends over 14 amino acids. CDR3 coding DNA: TGTGCCAGCAAAGAGAGGGGCGACACCGGGGAGCTGTTTTTT. Amino acids: CASKERGDTGELFF.

This clonotype was seen repeatedly, ten times or more. The V and J genes are TRBV7-9 and TRBJ1-2; D may be TRBD1 (5 bases). This CDR3 has 13 amino acids. Trimming stripped 0 bases from V and 4 bases from J, with 6 bases between. Germline CDR1 is SEHNR and CDR2 is FQNEAQ (reference sequence). The CDR3 nucleotides are TGTGCCAGCAGCTTAGCGCAGGGCTATGGCTACACCTTC. This encodes CASSLAQGYGYTF.

V and J are TRBV7-2 and TRBJ1-3, with a weak D call TRBD1 (5 bases). CDR1 SGHTA and CDR2 FQGNSA come from the germline V gene. Trimming removed 5 bases from V and 12 bases from J, with 17 bases in between. The CDR3 runs to 13 residues. The CDR3 protein is CASSLGPSTLIYF. CDR3 coding DNA: TGTGCCAGCAGCCTGGGGCCCTCGACCCTCATATATTTT.

The chain employs TRBV20-1 and TRBJ2-2, with D hard to call. The CDR3 totals 11 residues. Looked up from germline, CDR1 is DFQATT and CDR2 is SNEGSKA (reference sequence). The V and J ends lost 7 bases and 7 bases respectively, with 10 bases between them. The CDR3 coding sequence is TGCAGTGGAAGGGTGGACGGGGAGCTGTTTTTT. Protein product: CSGRVDGELFF.

CDR3 sequence reads: CAISEGRNSNQPQHF. DNA of the CDR3: TGTGCCATCAGTGAGGGGAGAAATAGCAATCAGCCCCAGCATTTT. The chain links TRBV10-3 to TRBJ1-5; D not certain. The CDR3 sequence is 15 residues long. The V and J ends lost 2 bases and 0 bases respectively, with 8 bases between them. Germline CDR1 ENHRY, CDR2 SYGVKD.

This clonotype appeared many times. This chain joins TRBV11-2 and TRBJ2-5; D gene ambiguous. This CDR3 has 12 residues. CDR1 is SGHAT, CDR2 FQNNGV, per germline. V was clipped by 7 bases and J by 4 bases, with 10 bases between them. The CDR3 is CASTPRAETQYF. The CDR3 nucleotides read TGTGCCAGCACCCCCCGGGCAGAGACCCAGTACTTC. Supplemented by reference TRBV11-2 and TRBJ2-5, the full variable domain reads EAGVAQSPRYKIIEKRQSVAFWCNPISGHATLYWYQQILGQGPKLLIQFQNNGVVDDSQLPKDRFSAERLKGVDSTLKIQPAKLEDSAVYLCASTPRAETQYFGPGTRLLVL.

The J gene is TRBJ2-2, the V gene TRBV25-1, with TRBD2 matching over 13 bases. Trimming cost V 5 bases and J 2 bases; bases outside gene matches: 14. Germline assignment: CDR1 MGHDK and CDR2 SYGVNS. The length of the CDR3 is 20 residues. The DNA of the CDR3 is TGTGCCAGCAGTCCCTGGGTGCGAAAGGGACTAGCGGGAAACACCGGGGAGCTGTTTTTT. This codes for CASSPWVRKGLAGNTGELFF.

This clonotype was observed many times. The chain links TRBV24-1 to TRBJ2-7, with D perhaps matching TRBD1 (6 bases). Trimming shortened V by 4 bases and J by 2 bases, and 14 bases separated the two germline ends. This CDR3 region has 15 residues. Germline-derived CDR1 and CDR2 are KGHDR and SFDVKD. CDR3 sequence: CATSEGHRAPYEQYF. In DNA form, the CDR3 reads TGTGCCACCAGTGAGGGTCACAGGGCCCCCTACGAGCAGTACTTC.

This clonotype has ten or more counts. CDR3 sequence: CASSLGGNQETQYF. CDR3 DNA: TGTGCCAGCAGCTTAGGCGGCAACCAAGAGACCCAGTACTTC. This chain connects TRBV7-2 to TRBJ2-5; no clear D. The germline V gene encodes CDR1 SGHTA and CDR2 FQGNSA. The length of the CDR3 is 14 residues. The V end was cut by 1 base, the J end by 0 bases, with 6 bases between.

This clonotype was seen only a few times. This chain connects TRBV7-9 to TRBJ1-2; possible D gene TRBD1, 6 bases. Per germline, CDR1 SEHNR and CDR2 FQNEAQ (reference sequence). Trimming removed 1 base at V and 6 bases at J, with 27 bases between. The CDR3 covers 19 residues. The CDR3 coding sequence is TGTGCCAGCAGCTTAGACTCCAACCGGAGGGACATCTCTGCTAATGGCTACACCTTC. Protein: CASSLDSNRRDISANGYTF.

This clonotype has ten or more counts. This sequence joins TRBV24-1 and TRBJ2-5; possibly TRBD2 for D (6 bases). There are 15 residues in the CDR3. Looked up from germline, CDR1 is KGHDR and CDR2 is SFDVKD. Trimming left V 5 bases short and J 3 bases short, with 15 bases between. This chain's CDR3 is CATSGVGGGEETQYF. For the CDR3, the DNA is TGTGCCACCAGTGGGGTCGGAGGAGGGGAAGAGACCCAGTACTTC.